This T cell receptor beta chain originates from a study of blood T cell repertoires in COVID-19. TCRdb keeps only in-frame clones here, not all; method: immunoSEQ multiplex PCR. This sample has approximately 490,000 clones, with 88% found just once. CDR1 is SNHLY, CDR2 FYNNEI, per germline. The CDR3 runs to 13 residues. The ends were cut back, 3 bases at V and 3 bases at J, with 9 bases in the middle. The TCR originated in a woman in her fifties or sixties who had recovered from COVID-19. Sequencing was performed on PBMCs or T cells enriched from blood (not recorded which). V is TRBV2 and J is TRBJ2-7; D call uncertain. CDR3 nucleotides: TGTGCCAGCAGTGATCTCACAAACTACGAGCAGTACGTC. Protein sequence: CASSDLTNYEQYV.